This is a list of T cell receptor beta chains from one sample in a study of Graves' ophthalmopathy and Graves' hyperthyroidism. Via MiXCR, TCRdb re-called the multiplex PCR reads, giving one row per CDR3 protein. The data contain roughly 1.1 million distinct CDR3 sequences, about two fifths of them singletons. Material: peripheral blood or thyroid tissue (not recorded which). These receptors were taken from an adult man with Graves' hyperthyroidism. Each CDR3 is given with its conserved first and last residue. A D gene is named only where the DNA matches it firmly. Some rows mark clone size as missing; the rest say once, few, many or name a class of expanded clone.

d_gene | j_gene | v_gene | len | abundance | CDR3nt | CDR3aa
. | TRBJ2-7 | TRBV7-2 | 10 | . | TGTGCTAGAGATCATGGCGAGCAGTACTTC | CARDHGEQYF
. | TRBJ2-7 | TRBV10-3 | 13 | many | TGTGCCACATCCCGGGACGGAGCCTACGAGCAGTACTTC | CATSRDGAYEQYF
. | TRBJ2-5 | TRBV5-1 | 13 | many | TGTGCCAGCAGCTTAGTACCAAGGGAGACCCAGTACTTC | CASSLVPRETQYF
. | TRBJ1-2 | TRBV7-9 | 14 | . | TGTGCCAGCAGCTTAGGGTTCACGGGCGGGGGCTACACCTTC | CASSLGFTGGGYTF
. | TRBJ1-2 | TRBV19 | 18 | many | TGTGCCAGTAGTCCGCGCCCCCCCCGACAGACTGGTAACTATGGCTACACCTTC | CASSPRPPRQTGNYGYTF
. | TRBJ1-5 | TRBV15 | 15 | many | TGTGCCACCAGCAGAGATCTCGGTCGCAATCAGCCCCAGCATTTT | CATSRDLGRNQPQHF
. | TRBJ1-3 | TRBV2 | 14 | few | TGTGCCAGCAGTGAAGGGTACTCTGGAAACACCATATATTTT | CASSEGYSGNTIYF
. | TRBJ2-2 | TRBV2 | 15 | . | TGTGCCAGCAGTTTCAACAGGGTCCGGCAAGGGGAGCTGTTTTTT | CASSFNRVRQGELFF
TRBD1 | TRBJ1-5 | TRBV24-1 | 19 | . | TGTGCCACCAGTGTCGAACGGGACAGGGGTAGTTCTCGCAATCAGCCCCAGCATTTT | CATSVERDRGSSRNQPQHF
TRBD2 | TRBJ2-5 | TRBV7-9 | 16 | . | TGTGCCAGCAGGGACGGACTAGCGGGGCACCAAGAGACCCAGTACTTC | CASRDGLAGHQETQYF
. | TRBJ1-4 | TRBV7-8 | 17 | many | TGTGCCAGCAACGGGGGCCACGGGGGGGTAGTGCGAGAAAAACTGTTTTTT | CASNGGHGGVVREKLFF
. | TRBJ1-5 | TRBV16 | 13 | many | TGTGCCAGCAGACTAGCAATCGGGGGGCCCCAGCATTTT | CASRLAIGGPQHF
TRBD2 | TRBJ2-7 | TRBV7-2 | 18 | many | TGTGCCAGCAGCTTAAACTATCGTGGACTAGCTTTTTCCTACGAGCAGTACTTC | CASSLNYRGLAFSYEQYF
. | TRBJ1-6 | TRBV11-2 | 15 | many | TGTGCCAGCAGCTTAAGTCTGGTAGCGAATTCACCCCTCCACTTT | CASSLSLVANSPLHF
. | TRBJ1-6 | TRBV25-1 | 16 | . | TGTGCCAGCAGCCCGAATAGGCAGGGAGGGAATTCACCCCTCCACTTT | CASSPNRQGGNSPLHF
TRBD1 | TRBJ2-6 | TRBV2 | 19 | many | TGTGCCAGCAGCTCCTCGTTGGGACAGGGAGGGACTGGGGCCAACGTCCTGACTTTC | CASSSSLGQGGTGANVLTF
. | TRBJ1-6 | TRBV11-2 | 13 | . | TGTGCCAGCAGCTTCGGGGGTTACTCACCCCTCCACTTT | CASSFGGYSPLHF
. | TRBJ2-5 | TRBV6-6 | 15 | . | TGTGCCAGCAGTTCTCGGATCCTAAGCCAAGAGACCCAGTACTTC | CASSSRILSQETQYF
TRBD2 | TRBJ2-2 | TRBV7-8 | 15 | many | TGTGCCAGCAGGCGACTAGCGGGAGCGGGCGGGGAGCTGTTTTTT | CASRRLAGAGGELFF
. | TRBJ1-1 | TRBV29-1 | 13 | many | TGCAGCGTTAGCAGCCCACGTGTCACTGAAGCTTTCTTT | CSVSSPRVTEAFF
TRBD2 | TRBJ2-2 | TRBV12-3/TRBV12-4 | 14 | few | TGTGCCAGCTCGAAGCGGGGGGGGACCGGGGAGCTGTTTTTT | CASSKRGGTGELFF
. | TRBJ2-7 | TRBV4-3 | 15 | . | TGCGCCAGCAGCCATGCCCGTGGGGGCGACTACGAGCAGTACTTC | CASSHARGGDYEQYF
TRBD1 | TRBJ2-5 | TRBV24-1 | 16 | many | TGTGCCACCAGTGAACTGGGGACAGGGGAAGACGAGACCCAGTACTTC | CATSELGTGEDETQYF
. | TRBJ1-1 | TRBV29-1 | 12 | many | TGCAGCGGCCGCTGGCGGAACACTGAAGCTTTCTTT | CSGRWRNTEAFF
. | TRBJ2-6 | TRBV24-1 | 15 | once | TGTGCCACCAGCAGAGAGGGGACAGGGGCCAACGTCCTGACTTTC | CATSREGTGANVLTF
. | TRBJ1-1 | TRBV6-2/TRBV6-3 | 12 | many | TGTGCCAGCAGTTACTCTCTGGGTGAGGCTTTCTTT | CASSYSLGEAFF
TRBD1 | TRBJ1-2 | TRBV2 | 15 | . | TGTGCCAGCAGTGAGCGACAGGGTGGAAACTATGGCTACACCTTC | CASSERQGGNYGYTF
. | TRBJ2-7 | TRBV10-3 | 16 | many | TGTGCCATCAGTGAGCCCCAGTCCCGGAGGATTTACGAGCAGTACTTC | CAISEPQSRRIYEQYF
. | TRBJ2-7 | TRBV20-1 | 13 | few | TGCAGTGCTAGAGATCGTCTTCAATACGAGCAGTACTTC | CSARDRLQYEQYF
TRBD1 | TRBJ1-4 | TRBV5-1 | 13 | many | TGCGCCAGCAGCGACAGACAGGGGAATGAACTGTTTTTT | CASSDRQGNELFF
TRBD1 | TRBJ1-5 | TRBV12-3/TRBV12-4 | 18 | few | TGTGCCAGCAGCCACAACCGGGACAGGGTCTACGGCAATCAGCCCCAGCATTTT | CASSHNRDRVYGNQPQHF
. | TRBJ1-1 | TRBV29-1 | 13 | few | TGCAGCCCTGTTAAGGGACCCAACACTGAAGCTTTCTTT | CSPVKGPNTEAFF
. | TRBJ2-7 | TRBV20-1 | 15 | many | TGCAGTGCTGATAGGGGGAGGGCCTGGAACCATGAGCAGTACTTC | CSADRGRAWNHEQYF
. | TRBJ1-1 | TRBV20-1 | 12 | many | TGCAGTGCTGGGGCGGGGAACACTGAAGCTTTCTTT | CSAGAGNTEAFF
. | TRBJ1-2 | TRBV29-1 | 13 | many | TGCAGCGTTGAAATACGAGGAGACACCGGCTACACCTTC | CSVEIRGDTGYTF
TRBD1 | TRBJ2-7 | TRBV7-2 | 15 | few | TGTGCCAGCAGCCGAATCACAGGGGCCCCTTTAGAGCAGTACTTC | CASSRITGAPLEQYF
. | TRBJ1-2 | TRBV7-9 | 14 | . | TGCGCCAGCAGCCTCAGGGATCTAGACTATGGCTACACCTTC | CASSLRDLDYGYTF
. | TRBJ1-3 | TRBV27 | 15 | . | TGTGCCAGCAGTATGACTGGAGGAGCTGGAAACACCATATATTTT | CASSMTGGAGNTIYF